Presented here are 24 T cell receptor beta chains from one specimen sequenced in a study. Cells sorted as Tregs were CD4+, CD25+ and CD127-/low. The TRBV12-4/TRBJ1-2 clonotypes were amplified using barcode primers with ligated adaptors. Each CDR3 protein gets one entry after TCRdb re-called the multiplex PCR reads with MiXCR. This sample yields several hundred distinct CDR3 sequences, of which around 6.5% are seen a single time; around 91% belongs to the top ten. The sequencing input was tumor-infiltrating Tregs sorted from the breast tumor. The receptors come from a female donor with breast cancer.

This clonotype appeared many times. CDR3 sequence: CASSQFRGTDGYTF. The CDR3 DNA reads TGTGCCAGCAGTCAGTTCAGGGGAACGGATGGCTACACCTTC. The chain is built from TRBV12-3 or TRBV12-4 and TRBJ1-2; possible D gene TRBD1, 6 bases. The CDR3 is made up of 14 amino acids. V shed 5 bases and J shed 6 bases, with 16 bases lying between them.

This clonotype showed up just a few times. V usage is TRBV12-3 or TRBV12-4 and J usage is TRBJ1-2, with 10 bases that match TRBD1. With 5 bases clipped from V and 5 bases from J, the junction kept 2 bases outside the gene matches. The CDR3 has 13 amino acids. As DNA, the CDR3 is TGTGCCAGCAGTCCGGGACAGGGGTATGGCTACACCTTC. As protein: CASSPGQGYGYTF.

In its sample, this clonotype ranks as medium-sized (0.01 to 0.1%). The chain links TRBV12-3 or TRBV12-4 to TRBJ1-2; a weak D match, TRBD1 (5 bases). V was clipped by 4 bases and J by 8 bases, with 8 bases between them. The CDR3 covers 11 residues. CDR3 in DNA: TGTGCCAGCAGTTCCCGACAGGGCTACACCTTC. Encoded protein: CASSSRQGYTF.

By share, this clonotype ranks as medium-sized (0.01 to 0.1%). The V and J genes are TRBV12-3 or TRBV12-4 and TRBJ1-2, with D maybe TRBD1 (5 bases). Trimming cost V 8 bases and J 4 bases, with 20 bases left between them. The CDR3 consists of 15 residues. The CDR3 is CASSQGNRRSYGYTF. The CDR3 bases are TGTGCCAGCTCACAAGGAAACAGGCGATCCTATGGCTACACCTTC.

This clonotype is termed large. CDR3 residues: CACRRGSNYGYTF. The DNA of the CDR3 is TGTGCCTGCCGTAGGGGATCTAACTATGGCTACACCTTC. J is TRBJ1-2 and V is TRBV12-3 or TRBV12-4; possibly TRBD1 for D (5 bases). The V end was cut by 11 bases, the J end by 0 bases, with 13 bases between. The CDR3 is made up of 13 amino acids.

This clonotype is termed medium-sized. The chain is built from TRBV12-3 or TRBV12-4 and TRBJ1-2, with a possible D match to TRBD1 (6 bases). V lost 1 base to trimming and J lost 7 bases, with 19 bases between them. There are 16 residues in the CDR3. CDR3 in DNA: TGTGCCAGCAGTTTAGGGTTGGAGGGGACACTTCCTGGCTACACCTTC. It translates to CASSLGLEGTLPGYTF.

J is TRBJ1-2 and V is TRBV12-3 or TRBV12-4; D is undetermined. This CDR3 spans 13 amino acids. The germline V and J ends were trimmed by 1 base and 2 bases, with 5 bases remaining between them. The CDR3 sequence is CASSLDRNYGYTF. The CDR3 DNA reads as TGTGCCAGCAGTTTAGACAGAAACTATGGCTACACCTTC.

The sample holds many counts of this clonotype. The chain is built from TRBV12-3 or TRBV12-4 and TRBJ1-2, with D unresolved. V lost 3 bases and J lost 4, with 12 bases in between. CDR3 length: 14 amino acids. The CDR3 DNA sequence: TGTGCCAGCAGTTTTGGGTCGGGAACCTATGGCTACACCTTC. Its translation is CASSFGSGTYGYTF.

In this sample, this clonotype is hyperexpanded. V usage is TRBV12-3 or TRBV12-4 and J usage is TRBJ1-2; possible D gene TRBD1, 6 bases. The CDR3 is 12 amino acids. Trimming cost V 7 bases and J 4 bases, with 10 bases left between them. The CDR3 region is CASKSQGYGYTF. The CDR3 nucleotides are TGTGCCAGCAAATCACAGGGCTATGGCTACACCTTC.

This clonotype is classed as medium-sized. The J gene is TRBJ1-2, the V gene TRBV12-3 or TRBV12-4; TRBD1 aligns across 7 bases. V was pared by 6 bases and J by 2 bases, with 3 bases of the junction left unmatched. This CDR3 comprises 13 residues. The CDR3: CASSTQGNYGYTF. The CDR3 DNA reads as TGTGCCAGCAGCACACAGGGGAACTATGGCTACACCTTC.

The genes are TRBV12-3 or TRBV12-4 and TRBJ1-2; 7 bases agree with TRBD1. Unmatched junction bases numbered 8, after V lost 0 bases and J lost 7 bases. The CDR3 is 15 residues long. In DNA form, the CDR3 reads TGTGCCAGCAGTTTAGCCGGGACAGTCCGATCTGGCTACACCTTC. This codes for CASSLAGTVRSGYTF.

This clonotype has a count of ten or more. The DNA of the CDR3 is TGTGCCAGCAGTCTACAGGGGCCCGCCTATGGCTACACCTTC. Residues: CASSLQGPAYGYTF. V gene TRBV12-3 or TRBV12-4 combines with J gene TRBJ1-2; 7 bases map to TRBD1. The CDR3 sequence is 14 residues long. With 5 bases clipped from V and 4 bases from J, the junction kept 7 bases outside the gene matches.

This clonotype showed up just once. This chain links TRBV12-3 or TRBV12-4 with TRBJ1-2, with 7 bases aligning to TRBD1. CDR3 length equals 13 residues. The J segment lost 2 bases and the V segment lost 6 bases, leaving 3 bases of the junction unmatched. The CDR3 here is CASSKGQNYGYTF. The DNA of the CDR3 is TGTGCCAGCAGCAAGGGACAGAACTATGGCTACACCTTC.

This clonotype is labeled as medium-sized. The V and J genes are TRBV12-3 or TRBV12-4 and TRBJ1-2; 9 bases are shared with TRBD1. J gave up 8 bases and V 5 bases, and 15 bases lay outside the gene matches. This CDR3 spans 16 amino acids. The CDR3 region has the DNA TGTGCCAGCAGTCCGCCCGGGACAGGGATAATATACGGCTACACCTTC. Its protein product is CASSPPGTGIIYGYTF.

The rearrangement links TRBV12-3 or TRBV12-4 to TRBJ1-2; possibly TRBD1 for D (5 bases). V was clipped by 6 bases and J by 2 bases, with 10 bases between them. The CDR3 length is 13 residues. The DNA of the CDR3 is TGTGCCAGCAGGTTGACAGTAAACTATGGCTACACCTTC. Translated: CASRLTVNYGYTF.

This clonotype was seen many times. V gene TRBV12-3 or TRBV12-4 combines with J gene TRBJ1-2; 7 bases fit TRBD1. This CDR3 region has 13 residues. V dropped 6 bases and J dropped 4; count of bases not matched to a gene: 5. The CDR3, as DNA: TGTGCCAGCAGCCCCGACAGGGTCTATGGCTACACCTTC. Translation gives CASSPDRVYGYTF.

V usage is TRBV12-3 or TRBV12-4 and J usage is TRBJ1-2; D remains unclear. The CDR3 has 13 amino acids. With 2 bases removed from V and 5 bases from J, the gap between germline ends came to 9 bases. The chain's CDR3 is CASSLIVSYGYTF. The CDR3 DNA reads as TGTGCCAGCAGTTTAATCGTTTCTTATGGCTACACCTTC.

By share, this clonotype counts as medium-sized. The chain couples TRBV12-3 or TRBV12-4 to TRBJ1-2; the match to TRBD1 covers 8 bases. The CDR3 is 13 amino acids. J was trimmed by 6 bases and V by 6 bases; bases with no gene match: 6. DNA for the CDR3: TGTGCCAGCAGACCGACAGGGGCCCATGGCTACACCTTC. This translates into CASRPTGAHGYTF.

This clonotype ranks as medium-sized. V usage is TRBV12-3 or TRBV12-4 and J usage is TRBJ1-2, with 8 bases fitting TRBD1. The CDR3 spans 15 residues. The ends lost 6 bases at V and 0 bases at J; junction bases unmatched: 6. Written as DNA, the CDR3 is TGTGCCAGCAGCCCGGGACAGGTAGCTAACTATGGCTACACCTTC. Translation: CASSPGQVANYGYTF.

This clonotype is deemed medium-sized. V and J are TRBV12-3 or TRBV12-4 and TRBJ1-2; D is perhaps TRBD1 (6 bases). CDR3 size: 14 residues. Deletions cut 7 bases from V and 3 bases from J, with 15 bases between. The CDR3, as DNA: TGTGCCAGCATGAACCAACAGGGTTACTATGGCTACACCTTC. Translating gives CASMNQQGYYGYTF.

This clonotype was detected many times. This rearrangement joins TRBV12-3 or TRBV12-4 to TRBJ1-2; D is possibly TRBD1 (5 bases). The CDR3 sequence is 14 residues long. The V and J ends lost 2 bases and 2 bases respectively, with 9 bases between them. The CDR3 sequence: CASSLRGVNYGYTF. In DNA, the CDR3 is TGTGCCAGCAGTTTAAGGGGAGTAAACTATGGCTACACCTTC.

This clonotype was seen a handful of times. DNA for the CDR3: TGTGCCAGCAGTTTCGGGTTACAGTTAGCTAACTATGGCTACACCTTC. This codes for CASSFGLQLANYGYTF. The V gene is TRBV12-3 or TRBV12-4, the J gene TRBJ1-2; D not certain. The CDR3 is 16 residues long. The V gene lost 3 bases and the J gene lost 0 bases, with 14 bases spanning the gap.

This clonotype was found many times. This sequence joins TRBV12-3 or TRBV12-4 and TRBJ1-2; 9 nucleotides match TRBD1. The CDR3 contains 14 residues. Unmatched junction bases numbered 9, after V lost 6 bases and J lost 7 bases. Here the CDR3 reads CASSLKDRGAGYTF. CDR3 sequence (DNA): TGTGCCAGCAGCCTGAAGGACAGGGGTGCTGGCTACACCTTC.

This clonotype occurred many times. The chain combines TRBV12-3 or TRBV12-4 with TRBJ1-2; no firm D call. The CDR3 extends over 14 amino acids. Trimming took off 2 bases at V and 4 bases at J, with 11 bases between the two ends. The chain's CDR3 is CASSLSVGVYGYTF. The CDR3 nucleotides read TGTGCCAGCAGTTTATCCGTGGGCGTCTATGGCTACACCTTC.